Listed below are T cell receptor beta chains from one sample, sequenced in a study of CD8+ T cells in alopecia areata. Clones were read by immunoSEQ multiplex PCR, and TCRdb kept only the in-frame ones, dropping some. The sample includes 150,000 to 200,000 clones, less than 80% of them seen just once. The sample here was CD8+ T cells sorted from blood, taken at week 0. These receptors were collected from a human donor with alopecia areata. The CDR3 runs from the conserved cysteine through the conserved F or W. A D gene is named only where the DNA matches it firmly. Size tells how often a clone was seen (once, few, many) or the class of an expanded clone, and some rows leave it out.

V gene,D gene,J gene,clone size,CDR3 DNA,CDR3 protein
TRBV7-2,NA,TRBJ1-1,NA,TGTGCCAGCAGCTTACAGGGGAACACTGAAGCTTTCTTT,CASSLQGNTEAFF
TRBV5-5,NA,TRBJ1-1,few,TGTGCCAGCAGCACCTATCAAGTCCCTGAAGCTTTCTTT,CASSTYQVPEAFF
TRBV30,TRBD2,TRBJ2-2,NA,TGTGCCTGGAAGTTAGCGGGGGCGAACACCGGGGAGCTGTTTTTT,CAWKLAGANTGELFF
TRBV7-2,TRBD2,TRBJ2-5,few,TGTGCCAGCAGTTTCTATAGCGGGCCGTTGCAAGAGACCCAGTACTTC,CASSFYSGPLQETQYF
TRBV6-6,NA,TRBJ1-5,NA,TGTGCCACCGGCGTGGGGGCGTTGAGCAATCAGCCCCAGCATTTT,CATGVGALSNQPQHF
TRBV19,NA,TRBJ2-3,NA,TGTGCCACGTTTTTGGATACGCAGTATTTT,CATFLDTQYF
TRBV5-1,TRBD2,TRBJ2-1,NA,TGCGCCAGCAGCTTGACTAGCGGAGCTGCGTATGAGCAGTTCTTC,CASSLTSGAAYEQFF
TRBV7-9,TRBD1,TRBJ2-7,once,TGTGCCAGCAGCGCAGAGGACAGGGCCCCCCCCGCCGAGCAGTACTTC,CASSAEDRAPPAEQYF
TRBV5-1,NA,TRBJ2-2,few,TGCGCCAGCAGCTTGGGGGGCAACGGGGAGCTGTTTTTT,CASSLGGNGELFF
TRBV30,NA,TRBJ2-1,few,TGTGCCTGGAGCGACGACCCTGGGGGGAATGAGCAGTTCTTC,CAWSDDPGGNEQFF
TRBV7-9,TRBD1,TRBJ2-7,few,TGTGCCAGCAGCTCGCCGGACAGGGGGGTGAGGTACGAGCAGTACTTC,CASSSPDRGVRYEQYF
TRBV5-1,NA,TRBJ2-1,few,TGCGCCACCAGAGGGGGGAGCGGATACAATGAGCAGTTCTTC,CATRGGSGYNEQFF
TRBV29-1,TRBD1,TRBJ1-2,NA,TGCAGCGTCCCACAAACAGGGGACGTGGGCTACACCTTC,CSVPQTGDVGYTF
TRBV14,NA,TRBJ2-5,NA,TGTGCCAGCAGCCAAGAAGTCGTGGAGACCCAGTACTTC,CASSQEVVETQYF
TRBV29-1,TRBD1,TRBJ1-1,NA,TGCAGCGTTGAAGATGGGGGCGACAGGGGAGTGAACGCTGAAGCTTTCTTT,CSVEDGGDRGVNAEAFF
TRBV19,NA,TRBJ1-5,NA,TGTGCCAGTAGTACTGATAGCAATCAGCCCCAGCATTTT,CASSTDSNQPQHF
TRBV4-1,TRBD1,TRBJ2-7,once,TGCGCCAGCAGCCAGGTTGACAGGGGGCCCTACGAGCAGTACTTC,CASSQVDRGPYEQYF
TRBV10-3,NA,TRBJ2-7,NA,TGTGCCATCAGTGATCGGGTAGCGAGGGACGAGCAGTACTTC,CAISDRVARDEQYF
TRBV5-6,NA,TRBJ1-1,NA,TGTGCCAGCAGCTTGGGGAGGGGATGGACTGAAGCTTTCTTT,CASSLGRGWTEAFF
TRBV5-6,NA,TRBJ2-1,few,TGTGCCAGCAGCGTATCTGTGAATGAGCAGTTCTTC,CASSVSVNEQFF
TRBV9,NA,TRBJ1-4,NA,TGTGCCAGCAGCGTAGGTTCGGGAAAAAATGAAAAACTGTTTTTT,CASSVGSGKNEKLFF
TRBV29-1,TRBD1,TRBJ1-1,NA,TGCAGCGTCACTGGGACAGCCACTTCGGGCACTGAAGCTTTCTTT,CSVTGTATSGTEAFF
TRBV7-2,NA,TRBJ1-2,once,TGTGCCAGCAGCTTACTCGGTTCCTTTGGCTACACCTTC,CASSLLGSFGYTF
TRBV5-4,NA,TRBJ1-2,NA,TGTGCCAGCAGCTCGGGGTTCGGGACCCGGGACGGAACCTATGGCTACACCTTC,CASSSGFGTRDGTYGYTF
TRBV5-1,NA,TRBJ1-1,NA,TGCGCCAGCAGCTCGCGTCTCGGGGTGGAAGGCACTGAAGCTTTCTTT,CASSSRLGVEGTEAFF
TRBV7-6,NA,TRBJ1-5,NA,TGTGCCAGCAGCCCGGCCGCGGGCAATCAGCCCCAGCATTTT,CASSPAAGNQPQHF
TRBV29-1,TRBD1,TRBJ1-2,once,TGCAGCGTCACGAACCTCCGGGACAGGGCCCATGGCTACACCTTC,CSVTNLRDRAHGYTF
TRBV12-5,NA,TRBJ1-5,few,TGTGCTAGTGGGTTAAATCAGCCCCAGCATTTT,CASGLNQPQHF
TRBV29-1,TRBD1,TRBJ2-2,many,TGCAGCGTTGAAGATGGGACAGCGAACACCGGGGAGCTGTTTTTT,CSVEDGTANTGELFF
TRBV4-1,NA,TRBJ2-7,NA,TGCGCCAGCAGCCAAGGCTTCGGGGACCCCTACGAGCAGTACTTC,CASSQGFGDPYEQYF
TRBV27,NA,TRBJ2-7,NA,TGTGCCAGCAGTTTAGTTACGCAGACCCACGAGCAGTACTTC,CASSLVTQTHEQYF
TRBV5-1,NA,TRBJ1-2,NA,TGCGCCAGCAGCTTACAGGACATCGGTTCCTATGGCTACACCTTC,CASSLQDIGSYGYTF
TRBV2,TRBD2,TRBJ2-2,NA,TGTGCCAGCAGGGGACTAGCCAACACCGGGGAGCTGTTTTTT,CASRGLANTGELFF
TRBV11-2,NA,TRBJ1-1,NA,TGTGCCAGCAGCTTAGGGTCTCCGAGCACTGAAGCTTTCTTT,CASSLGSPSTEAFF
TRBV2,TRBD1,TRBJ2-3,NA,TGTGCCAGCAGAGCTGGACAGGGTCCAGATACGCAGTATTTT,CASRAGQGPDTQYF
TRBV15,NA,TRBJ1-1,NA,TGTGCCACCAGCACCGACAGAGGGTTAAACACTGAAGCTTTCTTT,CATSTDRGLNTEAFF
TRBV6-5,TRBD2,TRBJ2-7,NA,TGTGCCAGCAGATCCCTAGGCGGGGGGCAAGTCGAGCAGTACTTC,CASRSLGGGQVEQYF
TRBV6-4,TRBD1,TRBJ1-2,once,TGTGCCAGCAGTGACAACGACAGGGTCTATGGCTACACCTTC,CASSDNDRVYGYTF
TRBV5-1,NA,TRBJ2-1,NA,TGCGCCAGCTCTCCCGAGGGCCCGCGGGTTGTCCGTAACAATGAGCAGTTCTTC,CASSPEGPRVVRNNEQFF
TRBV30,NA,TRBJ2-7,few,TGTGCCTGGAACCCGTTGTGGGGATACTCCTACGAGCAGTACTTC,CAWNPLWGYSYEQYF
TRBV30,NA,TRBJ1-2,NA,TGTGCCTGGGAACGGCCCGATTACTACTATGGCTACACCTTC,CAWERPDYYYGYTF
TRBV27,NA,TRBJ2-3,NA,TGTGCCAGCACATTGGAAGGGCCCACAGATACGCAGTATTTT,CASTLEGPTDTQYF
TRBV7-2,NA,TRBJ2-1,NA,TGTGCCAGCAGCTTAACCTCGGGGCTAATGATGGAGCAGTTCTTC,CASSLTSGLMMEQFF
TRBV7-9,TRBD1,TRBJ1-1,NA,TGTGCCAGCAGCAGCCCCACAGGGGTTGAGATTGAAGCTTTCTTT,CASSSPTGVEIEAFF
TRBV29-1,NA,TRBJ2-7,few,TGCAGCGTTGTAAGGGTGGGGTCCTACGAGCAGTACTTC,CSVVRVGSYEQYF
TRBV30,NA,TRBJ1-4,NA,TGTGCCTGGAGAAGGAGGGGAAAAAATGAAAAACTGTTTTTT,CAWRRRGKNEKLFF
TRBV10-3,TRBD1,TRBJ1-2,NA,TGTGCCATCCGAGAGGGGACAGGGGCCTATGGCTACACCTTC,CAIREGTGAYGYTF
TRBV11-1,TRBD1,TRBJ1-6,NA,TGTGCCAGCAGGCCTACCCGGGACAGGGGGCTCAATTCACCCCTCCACTTT,CASRPTRDRGLNSPLHF
TRBV30,TRBD1,TRBJ1-1,NA,TGTGCCTGGGGGACAGGGGATTTGGGCACTGAAGCTTTCTTT,CAWGTGDLGTEAFF
TRBV15,NA,TRBJ1-3,NA,TGTGCCACCAGCAGGGACAGCTCTAGAAGTATCTCTGGAAAGACCATATATTTT,CATSRDSSRSISGKTIYF
TRBV30,NA,TRBJ1-4,NA,TGTGCCTGGAAGGGAGACGCTGAAAAACTGTTTTTT,CAWKGDAEKLFF
TRBV13,TRBD2,TRBJ2-2,NA,TGTGCCAGCAGCTTATCTAGCGGGTACACCGGGGAGCTGTTTTTT,CASSLSSGYTGELFF
TRBV5-1,TRBD1,TRBJ2-7,NA,TGCGCCAGCAGCTTGGTCGGGACAGGGGGCTCCGAGCAGTACTTC,CASSLVGTGGSEQYF
TRBV11-2,NA,TRBJ1-1,few,TGTGCCAGCAGCTTAGAACAGGGCATGAACACTGAAGCTTTCTTT,CASSLEQGMNTEAFF